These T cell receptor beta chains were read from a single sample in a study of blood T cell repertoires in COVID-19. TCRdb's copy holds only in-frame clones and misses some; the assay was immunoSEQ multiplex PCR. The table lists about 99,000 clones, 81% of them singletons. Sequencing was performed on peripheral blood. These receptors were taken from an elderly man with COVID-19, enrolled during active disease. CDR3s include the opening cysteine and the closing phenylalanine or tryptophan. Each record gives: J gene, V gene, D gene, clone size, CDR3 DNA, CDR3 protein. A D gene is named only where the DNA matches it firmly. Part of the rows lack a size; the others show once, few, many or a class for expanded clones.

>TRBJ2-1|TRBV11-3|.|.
TGTGCCAGCAGCCTTGACAGAAACAATGAGCAGTTCTTC
CASSLDRNNEQFF
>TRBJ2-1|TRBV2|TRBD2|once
TGTGCCAGCAAACTAGCGGGGGCCTACAATGAGCAGTTCTTC
CASKLAGAYNEQFF
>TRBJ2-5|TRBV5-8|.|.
TGTGCCAGCAGCCTCCAAAGGGGCGTAGAGACCCAGTACTTC
CASSLQRGVETQYF
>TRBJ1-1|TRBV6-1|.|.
TGTGCCAGCAGTGAACCGCTCAACTTTGGTTTCTTT
CASSEPLNFGFF
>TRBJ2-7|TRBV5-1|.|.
TGCGCCAGCAGCCCAAGATCACTAGATCCCTACGAGCAGTACTTC
CASSPRSLDPYEQYF
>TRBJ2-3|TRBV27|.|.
TGTGCCAGCAGTCCCCTCCTACCCGATACGCAGTATTTT
CASSPLLPDTQYF
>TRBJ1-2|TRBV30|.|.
TGTGCCTGGAGGGCTGCTGGACTAAGTGGCTACACCTTC
CAWRAAGLSGYTF
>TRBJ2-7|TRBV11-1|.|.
TGTGCCAGCAGCTTTGACGGGTCGGGGGAGCAGTACTTC
CASSFDGSGEQYF
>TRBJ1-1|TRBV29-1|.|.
TGCAGCGTAGGGGACATCGAGGCTTTCTTT
CSVGDIEAFF
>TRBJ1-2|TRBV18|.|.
TGTGCCAGCTCACCACTGGAGGACTATGGCTACACCTTC
CASSPLEDYGYTF